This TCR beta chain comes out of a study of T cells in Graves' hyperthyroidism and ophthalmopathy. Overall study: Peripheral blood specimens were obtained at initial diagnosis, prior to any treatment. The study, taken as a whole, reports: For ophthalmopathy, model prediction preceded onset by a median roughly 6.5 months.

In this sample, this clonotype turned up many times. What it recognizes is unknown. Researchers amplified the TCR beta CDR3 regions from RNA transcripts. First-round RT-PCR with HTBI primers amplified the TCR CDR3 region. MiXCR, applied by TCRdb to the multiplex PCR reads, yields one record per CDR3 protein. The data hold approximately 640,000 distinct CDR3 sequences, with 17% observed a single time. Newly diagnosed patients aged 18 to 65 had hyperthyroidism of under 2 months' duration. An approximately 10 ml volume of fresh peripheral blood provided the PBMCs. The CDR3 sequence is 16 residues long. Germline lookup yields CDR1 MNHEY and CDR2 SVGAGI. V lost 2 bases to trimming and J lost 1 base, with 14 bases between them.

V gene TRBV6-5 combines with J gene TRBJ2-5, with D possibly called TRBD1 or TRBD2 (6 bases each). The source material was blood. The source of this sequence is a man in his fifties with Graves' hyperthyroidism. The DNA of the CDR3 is TGTGCCAGCAGTTACGAGGGGGGCCGCACCCAAGAGACCCAGTACTTC. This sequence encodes CASSYEGGRTQETQYF.